What follows describes a single T cell receptor beta chain. Its antigen is currently unknown. A read error may produce the germline difference seen at one junction end. The data were obtained in a study of glioma-infiltrating T cells after dendritic cell vaccination. Germline lookup yields CDR1 ENHRY and CDR2 SYGVKD. The CDR3 covers 14 residues. Time point meaning: after dendritic cell vaccination, including at tumor progression/relapse. PBMC sampling occurred before vaccination, two weeks after the third dose, and at progression. Study observations and caveats: Patients with more pretreatment TILs had longer time to progression and survival.

Amplification used 60 V beta primers and 13 J beta primers. The assay was immunoSEQ multiplex PCR, and TCRdb's table has in-frame clones only and misses some. The repertoire consists of about 65,000 clones, with around nine tenths occurring once and the leading ten covering roughly 10%. Sequenced material: blood, taken after dendritic cell vaccination. The receptor was derived from a human donor with glioblastoma. The chain uses TRBV10-3 and TRBJ2-7; 9 nucleotides align to TRBD2. CDR3 loop: CAISGSGGSYEQYF. CDR3 nucleotide sequence: TGTGCAATCAGTGGTAGCGGGGGATCCTACGAGCAGTACTTC.